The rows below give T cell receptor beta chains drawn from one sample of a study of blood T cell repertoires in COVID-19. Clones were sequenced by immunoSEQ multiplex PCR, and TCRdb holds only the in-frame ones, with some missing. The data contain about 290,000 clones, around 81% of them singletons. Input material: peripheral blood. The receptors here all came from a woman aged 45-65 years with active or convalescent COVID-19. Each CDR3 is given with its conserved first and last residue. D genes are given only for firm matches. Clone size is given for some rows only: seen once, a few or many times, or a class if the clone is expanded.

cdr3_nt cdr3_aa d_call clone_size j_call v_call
TGTGCCAGCAGCCAAGAACCGGGAGGGCCGGTCGGTGAGCAGTTCTTC CASSQEPGGPVGEQFF TRBD2 . TRBJ2-1 TRBV4-2
TGTGCCAGCAGTGACATCACAGGGGCTCATAATTCACCCCTCCACTTT CASSDITGAHNSPLHF TRBD1 . TRBJ1-6 TRBV6-1
TGTGCCAGCAGCTTAGATGGGACTAGCGGGGGATACTACGAGCAGTACTTC CASSLDGTSGGYYEQYF TRBD2 medium-sized TRBJ2-7 TRBV7-6
TGTGCCAGCACTCCGGGCCCGGAGGGAAAACTGTTTTTT CASTPGPEGKLFF . few TRBJ1-4 TRBV2
TGCAGCGGGGGCCAGGGCTATGAGCAGTTCTTC CSGGQGYEQFF . once TRBJ2-1 TRBV29-1
TGTGCCAGCAGCTTTACTCGGGAGGAAAAACTGTTTTTT CASSFTREEKLFF . . TRBJ1-4 TRBV7-8
TGTGCCAGCAGCTTTGGTCCTAGCGGGAGGATTTCCTACGAGCAGTACTTC CASSFGPSGRISYEQYF TRBD2 . TRBJ2-7 TRBV7-9
TGTGCCAGCAGACACAGGGACAATGAGCAGTTCTTC CASRHRDNEQFF . . TRBJ2-1 TRBV28
TGCGCCAGCAGCCCCAGGGCGGGACAGGGGGAAGAGACCCAGTACTTC CASSPRAGQGEETQYF TRBD1 once TRBJ2-5 TRBV5-1
TGTGCCAGCAGTTACCAAACGACAGGGGAGACTGAAGCTTTCTTT CASSYQTTGETEAFF TRBD1 . TRBJ1-1 TRBV6-5
TGTGCCAGCAGCCAGGTCGGGGGGTCGGTTTTCTTT CASSQVGGSVFF . . TRBJ1-1 TRBV7-9
TGTGCCAGCAGTTTAGGTCGTTGGGGATTCCGGGACAGCGCTCTCCTCCTACGAGTGAGGCAGTACTTC CASSLGRWGFRDSALLLRVRQYF TRBD1 . TRBJ2-7 TRBV28
TGTGCCAGCAGTGGACAGATCTCTGGAAACACCATATATTTT CASSGQISGNTIYF . . TRBJ1-3 TRBV2
TGTGCCTGGACCTACAGGGGGCCAGATGGCTACACCTTC CAWTYRGPDGYTF TRBD1 . TRBJ1-2 TRBV30
TGTGCCAGTAGACAGGGTGCGAACACTGAAGCTTTCTTT CASRQGANTEAFF . . TRBJ1-1 TRBV19
TGTGCCTGGAGTAAGGTAGCGGGAGAAGATACGCAGTATTTT CAWSKVAGEDTQYF TRBD2 . TRBJ2-3 TRBV30